This TCR beta chain was sequenced in a study of Ad26.COV2.S vaccination and SARS-CoV-2 variants. Study-wide context: Donor allocation was to the COV1001 Ad26.COV2.S trial arm. Study results and caveats: Reportedly, spike-specific CD8+ and CD4+ T cell responses achieved substantial breadth once vaccination had taken place.

Concerning this clone: Its target is unknown.

The germline CDR1 and CDR2 sequences are GTSNPN and SVGIG (reference sequence). V gave up 4 bases and J gave up 8 bases, with 23 bases separating them. The CDR3 is made up of 15 amino acids. TCRdb's table, derived via immunoSEQ multiplex PCR, lists solely in-frame clones and lacks some. The sample records hundreds of thousands of clones, around 87% being singletons. Sample treatment: about 20 received Ad26.COV2.S at low or high dose, single or two shots; roughly five received placebo; per-sample allocation not given. Sampling took place 63 days after the first vaccine or placebo injection. This chain uses TRBV30 with TRBJ1-2, with a possible D match to TRBD1 (5 bases). This material consisted of peripheral blood, taken in a trial of Ad26.COV2.S vaccine versus placebo. The TCR sequence derives from a person aged 18-65 years who received the Ad26.COV2.S COVID-19 vaccine or a placebo. CDR3 loop: CAWTSGGLGPGGYTF. The CDR3 DNA is TGTGCCTGGACCTCCGGGGGTCTGGGTCCGGGAGGCTACACCTTC.